The T cell receptor (beta chain) described here comes from a study of T cell changes during pregnancy in multiple sclerosis. CDR1 and CDR2 from the germline V gene are MNHEY and SMNVEV (reference sequence). The junction had 10 bases not matched to a gene; V was cut back by 5 bases and J by 7 bases. This CDR3 spans 16 amino acids. Data came from immunoSEQ multiplex PCR; TCRdb stores just in-frame clones and leaves some out. The table has roughly 40,000 clones, more than 85% seen once. This rearrangement joins TRBV27 to TRBJ2-1, with 11 bases identical to TRBD2. This sequence was found in a female donor with multiple sclerosis, enrolled in a pregnancy study. Sequencing was performed on CD8+ T cells from peripheral blood mononuclear cells, taken before pregnancy. CDR3 in amino acids: CASSQMPRTSGNEQFF. The CDR3 coding sequence is TGTGCCAGCAGTCAAATGCCTCGGACTAGCGGGAATGAGCAGTTCTTC.